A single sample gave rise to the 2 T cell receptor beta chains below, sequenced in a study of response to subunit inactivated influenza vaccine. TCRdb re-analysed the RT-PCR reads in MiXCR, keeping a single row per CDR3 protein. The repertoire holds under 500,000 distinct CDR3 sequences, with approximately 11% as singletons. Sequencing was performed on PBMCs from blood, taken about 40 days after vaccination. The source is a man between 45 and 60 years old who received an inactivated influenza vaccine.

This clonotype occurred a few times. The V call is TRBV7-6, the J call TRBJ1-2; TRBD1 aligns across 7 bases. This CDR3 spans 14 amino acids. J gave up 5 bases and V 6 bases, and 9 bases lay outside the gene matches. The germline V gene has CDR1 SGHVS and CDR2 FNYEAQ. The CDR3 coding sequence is TGTGCCAGCAGTCAAAACTCACAGGGGTATGGCTACACCTTC. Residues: CASSQNSQGYGYTF.

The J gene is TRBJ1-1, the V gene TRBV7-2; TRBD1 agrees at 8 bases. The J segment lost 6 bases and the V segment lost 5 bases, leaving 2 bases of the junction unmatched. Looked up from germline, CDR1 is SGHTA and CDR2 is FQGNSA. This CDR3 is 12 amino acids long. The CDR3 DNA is TGTGCCAGCAGCACAGGGGGGGCTGAAGCTTTCTTT. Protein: CASSTGGAEAFF.